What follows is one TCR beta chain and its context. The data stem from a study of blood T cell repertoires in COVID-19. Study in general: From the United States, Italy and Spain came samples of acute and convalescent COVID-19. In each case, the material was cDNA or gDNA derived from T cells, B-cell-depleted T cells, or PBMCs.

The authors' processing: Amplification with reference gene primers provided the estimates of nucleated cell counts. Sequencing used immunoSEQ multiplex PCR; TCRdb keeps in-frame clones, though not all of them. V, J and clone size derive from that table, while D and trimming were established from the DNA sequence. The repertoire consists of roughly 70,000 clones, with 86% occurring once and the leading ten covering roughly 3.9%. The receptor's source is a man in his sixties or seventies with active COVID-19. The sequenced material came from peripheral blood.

CDR3 DNA: TGTGCCAGTAGTATGATGGCCTGGGACAGCAACACTGAAGCTTTCTTT. The encoded protein is CASSMMAWDSNTEAFF. This chain connects TRBV19 to TRBJ1-1; 7 bases line up with TRBD1. This CDR3 is built from 16 residues. Germline V gene data show CDR1 as LNHDA and CDR2 as SQIVND (reference sequence). V lost 3 bases, J lost 2 bases, and 9 bases stayed unmatched.